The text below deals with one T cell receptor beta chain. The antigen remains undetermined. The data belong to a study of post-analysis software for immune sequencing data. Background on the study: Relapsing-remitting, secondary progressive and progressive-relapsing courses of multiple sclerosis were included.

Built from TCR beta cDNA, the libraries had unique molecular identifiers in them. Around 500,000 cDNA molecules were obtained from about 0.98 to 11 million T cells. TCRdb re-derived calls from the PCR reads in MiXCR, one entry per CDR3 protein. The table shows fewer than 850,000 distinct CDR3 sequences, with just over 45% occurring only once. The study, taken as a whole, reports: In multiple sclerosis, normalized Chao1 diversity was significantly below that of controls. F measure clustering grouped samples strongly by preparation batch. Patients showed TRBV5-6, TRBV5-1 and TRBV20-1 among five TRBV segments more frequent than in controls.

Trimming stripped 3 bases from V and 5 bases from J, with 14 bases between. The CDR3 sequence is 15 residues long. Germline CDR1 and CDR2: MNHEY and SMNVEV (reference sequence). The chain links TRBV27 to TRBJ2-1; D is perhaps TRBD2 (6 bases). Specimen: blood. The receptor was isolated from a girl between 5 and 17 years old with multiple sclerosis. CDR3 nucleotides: TGTGCCAGCAGTTTTGGGGGAGGCTTTAACAATGAGCAGTTCTTC. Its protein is CASSFGGGFNNEQFF.